This T cell receptor (beta chain) was sequenced for a study of regulatory T cells in long-lasting Graves disease (dated by TCRdb to 2020 to 2023). Regarding the complete study: In the newly diagnosed Graves' disease group, patients had been taking antithyroid drugs for less than 3 months. Patients with persistent Graves' disease were compared with patients with newly diagnosed Graves' disease using TCR sequencing and RNA sequencing of peripheral blood. The study took place in China and was registered as a clinical trial. A total of roughly 35 samples underwent TCR sequencing: about 13 from persistent and about 20 from newly diagnosed Graves' disease patients.

The investigation overall reported the following: Persistent Graves' disease patients showed lower TCR Shannon entropy and fewer highly expanded clones than newly diagnosed patients, suggesting clonal expansion. More public clonotypes were shared among persistent patients (around 3,000) than among newly diagnosed patients (approximately 930). Because the primary lesion, thyroid tissue, could not be accessed, the study looked at peripheral blood alone. Preferential use of TRBV28, TRBJ1-2 and TRBJ2-5 was observed in persistent disease, whereas TRBV20-1 and TRBJ2-1 were favored in newly diagnosed disease. The small sample size was acknowledged by the authors as a limitation that may reduce accuracy. Sequencing and analysis were limited to the TCR beta chain.

This clonotype has ten or more counts. The specificity of this receptor is unknown. No per-base quality is available; no much larger clone lies one base away. According to the study, the label for this sample's time point signals: newly diagnosed GD, antithyroid drugs for less than 3 months. For both TCR sequencing and RNA sequencing, RNA was extracted from PBMCs using TRIzol. The diagnosis of Graves' disease followed American Thyroid Association guidelines. Patients were recruited from an endocrinology department in Xi'an, China. Each patient gave roughly 10 milliliters of peripheral blood, collected in an EDTA anticoagulant tube. Ficoll Paque Plus density gradient separation was used to isolate PBMCs, and no additional T cell sorting was done. An Agilent 2100 Bioanalyzer and agarose gel were used to assess RNA quality, and a NanoDrop 2000 was used to measure RNA concentration. The CDR3 goes from the cysteine to the phenylalanine over 16 residues. Only the CDR3 portion is preserved as DNA: 48 bases, with reading frame beginning at the first base. V is clipped by 7 bases and J by 0 bases, and the sequence between their germline boundaries is 19 bases long. Per the germline V gene, MDHEN is the CDR1 and SYDVKM is the CDR2.

Libraries were made using multiplex PCR. The sequencer listed for this sample is Illumina HiSeq 4000. To build TCR beta libraries, CDR3 regions were amplified by Arm-PCR using iRepertoire HTBI primers. Before sequencing, the PCR products went through gel purification. From the authors' description of their analysis: A total of under 80 TRBV and 14 TRBJ segments were identified across samples and were used for gene usage analysis of CDR3 amino acid clonotypes. COPE and FqMerger were used to merge the filtered high-quality paired reads into contigs. BLAST was used to align contigs to IMGT TRBV, TRBD and TRBJ reference genes, and CDR3 was defined according to IMGT. Any clonotype with a frequency above 0.1% was classified as a highly expanded clone. Shannon entropy was used to measure repertoire diversity, and the Gini coefficient was used to measure V-J evenness. A clonotype found in more than one individual was treated as public. TCRdb reprocessing: public reads trimmed at Q25 with fastp, clones called with MiXCR, in-frame beta chains kept. Duplicate CDR3 protein sequences are folded into a single record with the most common DNA and genes. TCRdb assigned the V and J calls; the authors' analysis was not used. The table for this sample lists a few hundred thousand distinct CDR3 sequences; approximately 15% of them were counted only once. Of the sample, roughly 30% falls within the top ten clones.

In addition, the sample was reused for a study of T cells in Graves' hyperthyroidism and ophthalmopathy. Per the second study: Graves' hyperthyroidism was defined as stable when no progression to ophthalmopathy occurred over 18 months of follow-up. Hyperthyroidism patients were aged 18 to 65 years and newly diagnosed, with disease duration of less than 2 months. Patients with uncontrolled infections, other autoimmune diseases, pregnancy or lactation were excluded. Diagnoses relied on clinical symptoms, serum thyroxine and TRAb, thyroid ultrasound and orbital computed tomography. A first-round RT-PCR of the TCR CDR3 used the HTBI primer set with the Qiagen OneStep RT-PCR kit. Most expanded thyroid clonotypes (frequency above 0.001) were also detected in blood, a finding suggesting that blood repertoires may reflect thyroid immune responses. A model built on a 13 V-J signature distinguished ophthalmopathy from stable hyperthyroidism, reaching around 90% sensitivity and around 81% specificity in cross-validation and 80%/75% in testing. In validation, the model predicted progression to ophthalmopathy a median of 6.5 months before onset, with approximately 70% sensitivity and nearly 75% specificity. A discovery cohort of fewer than 110 patients, roughly 45 with Graves' ophthalmopathy and about 58 with stable Graves' hyperthyroidism, was used to find distinguishing TCR V-J signatures. Prospective prediction of ophthalmopathy was tested in an independent validation cohort consisting of 18 hyperthyroidism patients and about 17 patients who later progressed to ophthalmopathy. The roughly 90 discovery patients were divided at random into training and test sets in a 7:3 ratio. The study also compared thyroid tissue and blood T-cell repertoires from several Graves' hyperthyroidism patients. Once sampling was done, hyperthyroidism patients were given methimazole at a starting dose of 30 mg daily, whereas ophthalmopathy patients were given high-dose intravenous methylprednisolone. Libraries were constructed in a second round of multiplex PCR, after which size selection and purification were carried out. The libraries were sequenced on an Illumina HiSeq2000 using paired-end 100 bp reads. SOAPnuke was used to process the raw data, with reads discarded if the reads contained adapters or uncalled bases, had a mean Phred below 15, or lacked an exact constant-primer or identifier match. High-quality paired reads were merged with COPE v1.2.5, and unique nucleotide sequences were defined as clonotypes. MiTCR v1.1 was used to align the clonotypes against IMGT TRBV, TRBD and TRBJ reference segments. Only V-J combinations with frequency above 0.0001, covering approximately 99% of repertoires, were analysed. A TCS score was defined as the ratio between F50 (clonal expansion) and ExV (chaos), using BLOSUM62-based TCRdist between CDR3 peptides within each V-J. Welch's t-statistics and random forest reduced some 510 V-J features to 10 to 15, which were used in a naive Bayes classifier (R e1071). Sample size was not statistically predetermined, and blinding of investigators to group allocation was not performed. TCR Vbeta CDR3 sequencing of 120 to 150 peripheral blood samples (over 40 ophthalmopathy, 75 hyperthyroidism and approximately 17 progressor patients) is reported in the paper.

The starting material was peripheral blood mononuclear cells (PBMCs), obtained at new diagnosis, from a patient treated with antithyroid drugs. Rearrangement joined TRBV28 to TRBJ2-7; 6 matching bases give a weak D call of TRBD1. The clonotype was recovered from a man aged 35 to 55 with Graves disease. Donor details come from another sample of the same person, matched by shared clones. In nucleotide form, the sequence is TGTGCCAGCACCAAAAGGGGACAAAAGAGCTCCTACGAGCAGTACTTC. Translated, this is CASTKRGQKSSYEQYF.